One sample yielded the 25 T cell receptor beta chains listed below, sequenced in a study of OX40 agonist ivuxolimab in advanced cancers. Measured with immunoSEQ multiplex PCR; TCRdb has only the in-frame clones, and not every one. The table has about 48,000 clones, approximately 90% seen once. This material consisted of CD4+ or CD8+ T cells sorted from blood, taken in a trial of the OX40 agonist ivuxolimab. The receptor source for this set is an adult with an advanced solid tumor such as melanoma, head and neck, liver or kidney cancer.

The chain links TRBV19 to TRBJ1-2; 12 positions match TRBD1. With V trimmed by 5 bases and J by 4 bases, 5 bases remained unmatched. CDR3 size: 15 residues. Germline assignment: CDR1 LNHDA and CDR2 SQIVND (reference sequence). Here the CDR3 reads CASSPGTGGSYGYTF. The CDR3 region has the DNA TGTGCCAGTAGTCCCGGGACAGGGGGCTCCTATGGCTACACCTTC.

V usage is TRBV5-4 and J usage is TRBJ2-1, with 12 nucleotides matching TRBD2. The germline CDR1 and CDR2 sequences are SGHNT and YYREEE (reference sequence). V was pared by 4 bases and J by 8 bases, with 4 bases of the junction left unmatched. This CDR3 is 14 amino acids long. DNA of the CDR3: TGTGCCAGCAGCCCGACTAGCGGGAGCTATGAGCAGTTCTTC. Translation gives CASSPTSGSYEQFF.

The V call is TRBV30, the J call TRBJ1-2; possible D gene TRBD1, 6 bases. The CDR3 spans 14 residues. CDR1 is GTSNPN and CDR2 is SVGIG in the germline V gene (reference sequence). With 0 bases removed from V and 8 bases from J, the gap between germline ends came to 16 bases. Here the CDR3 DNA reads TGTGCCTGGAGTGTACGTGGGCAGGGGCTGGGCTACACCTTC. It translates to CAWSVRGQGLGYTF. The full variable domain, in which reference TRBV30 and TRBJ1-2 provide the parts outside the CDR3, is SQTIHQWPATLVQPVGSPLSLECTVEGTSNPNLYWYRQAAGRGLQLLFYSVGIGQISSEVPQNLSASRPQDRQFILSSKKLLLSDSGFYLCAWSVRGQGLGYTFGSGTRLTVV.

V gene TRBV11-3 combines with J gene TRBJ2-1, with a possible D match to TRBD2 (6 bases). Trimming took 5 bases from V and 0 from J, leaving 14 bases between them. This CDR3 comprises 16 residues. The germline V gene encodes CDR1 SGHNT and CDR2 YENEEA. For the CDR3, the DNA is TGTGCCAGCAGCCTTACCGGGACTGGCTCCTACAATGAGCAGTTCTTC. Translated: CASSLTGTGSYNEQFF.

The gene calls are TRBV12-5 and TRBJ2-7; TRBD2 matches 7 bases. The CDR3 covers 15 residues. Germline trimming cut 5 bases from V and 0 bases from J; bases unmatched to any gene: 7. Germline V lookup: CDR1 LGHNT, CDR2 FRNRAP. The CDR3 reads CASGPRGVPSYEQYF. DNA for the CDR3: TGTGCTAGTGGTCCTCGGGGGGTCCCCTCCTACGAGCAGTACTTC.

The sample holds one count of this clone. The rearrangement joins TRBV4-1 to TRBJ2-1; the match to TRBD2 covers 9 bases. This CDR3 comprises 16 residues. V shed 6 bases and J 2 bases; nucleotides not matched to a gene: 8. The germline V gene has CDR1 MGHRA and CDR2 YSYEKL. The CDR3 sequence is CASSPHERGAYNEQFF. The CDR3 DNA sequence: TGCGCCAGCAGTCCTCACGAGCGGGGGGCCTACAATGAGCAGTTCTTC.

The rearrangement joins TRBV5-4 to TRBJ1-6, with D maybe TRBD1 (5 bases). Germline V gene lookup returns CDR1 SGHNT and CDR2 YYREEE (reference sequence). Trimming pared 6 bases from V and 12 bases from J, leaving 13 bases between. This CDR3 has 12 residues. CDR3 residues: CASTLEGKPLHF. The CDR3 DNA reads TGTGCCAGCACCCTCGAGGGGAAACCCCTCCACTTT.

V gene TRBV19 combines with J gene TRBJ1-5; D gene unclear. The CDR3 runs to 11 residues. V was pared by 7 bases and J by 9 bases, with 10 bases between. Germline V gene data show CDR1 as LNHDA and CDR2 as SQIVND (reference sequence). CDR3 loop: CASTSLGPQHF. In DNA, the CDR3 is TGTGCCAGTACCAGCCTGGGGCCCCAGCATTTT.

This chain connects TRBV9 to TRBJ2-7; tentative D call: TRBD2 (5 bases). The CDR3 consists of 13 residues. Between the trimmed V and J ends, which lost 3 bases and 6 bases, there was a span of 13 bases. CDR1 is SGDLS, CDR2 YYNGEE, per germline. The CDR3 reads CASSALEAGEQYF. In DNA form, the CDR3 reads TGTGCCAGCAGCGCGTTGGAGGCGGGCGAGCAGTACTTC.

The V gene is TRBV9, the J gene TRBJ1-1; tentative D call: TRBD1 (6 bases). CDR1 is SGDLS, CDR2 YYNGEE, per germline. CDR3 length: 14 amino acids. The V and J ends lost 1 base and 7 bases respectively, with 14 bases between them. The CDR3 reads CASSVYLTGSEAFF. The CDR3 DNA reads TGTGCCAGCAGCGTATATTTAACAGGGAGTGAAGCTTTCTTT.

This clone was counted once. V gene TRBV19 combines with J gene TRBJ2-1, with D tentatively TRBD1 (6 bases). CDR3 length equals 12 residues. CDR1 LNHDA and CDR2 SQIVND come from the germline V gene (reference sequence). V gave up 5 bases and J gave up 9 bases, with 11 bases separating them. The CDR3 loop is CASSLGGGEQFF. The CDR3 DNA sequence: TGTGCCAGTAGTCTTGGGGGCGGTGAGCAGTTCTTC.

Here the CDR3 reads CASSLFPSGTVLETGELFF. For the CDR3, the DNA is TGTGCCAGCAGCTTATTTCCTAGCGGGACCGTTCTAGAAACCGGGGAGCTGTTTTTT. This chain uses TRBV7-3 with TRBJ2-2; 9 bases are a match to TRBD2. Germline V CDR1 and CDR2: SGHTA, FQGTGA. CDR3 length: 19 residues. V shed 2 bases, J shed 5 bases, and the junction held 15 bases outside the gene matches.

The V gene is TRBV6-1, the J gene TRBJ2-7; D not certain. Germline V gives CDR1 MNHNS, CDR2 SASEGT. Between the trimmed V and J ends, which lost 4 bases and 0 bases, there was a span of 10 bases. The CDR3 runs 14 residues. CDR3: CASSVLGYSYEQYF. The CDR3 bases are TGTGCCAGCAGTGTGTTGGGTTACTCCTACGAGCAGTACTTC.

The genes are TRBV19 and TRBJ2-5; D is undetermined. V lost 8 bases and J 2 bases, leaving 18 bases between the germline ends. Germline V gene data show CDR1 as LNHDA and CDR2 as SQIVND (reference sequence). This CDR3 spans 15 amino acids. The chain's CDR3 is CASGVRIWEQETQYF. The CDR3 DNA is TGTGCCAGTGGGGTTCGGATTTGGGAACAAGAGACCCAGTACTTC.

The rearrangement uses TRBV29-1 and TRBJ2-7; D unresolved. Trimming cost V 4 bases and J 2 bases, with 18 bases left between them. Germline CDR1 is SQVTM and CDR2 is ANQGSEA. This CDR3 is 15 amino acids long. The CDR3 protein is CSVGREKTPTYEQYF. The CDR3 DNA sequence: TGCAGCGTTGGTAGGGAAAAAACCCCAACCTACGAGCAGTACTTC.

This clone was observed a handful of times. This chain uses TRBV11-2 with TRBJ2-2; 7 bases map to TRBD1. Germline-derived CDR1 and CDR2 are SGHAT and FQNNGV. Unmatched junction bases numbered 12, after V lost 5 bases and J lost 6 bases. The CDR3 consists of 16 residues. The DNA of the CDR3 is TGTGCCAGCAGCCTTAGGACAGGCAGTAGGGCCGGGGAGCTGTTTTTT. Residues: CASSLRTGSRAGELFF.

Only a few counts were recorded for this clone. The CDR3 DNA reads TGTGCCAGCAGCTTATATAACACTGAAGCTTTCTTT. The encoded protein is CASSLYNTEAFF. The chain has TRBV5-4 and TRBJ1-1; D not resolved. V was cut by 2 bases and J by 2 bases, with 4 bases left in between. This CDR3 spans 12 amino acids. Germline V gene lookup returns CDR1 SGHNT and CDR2 YYREEE (reference sequence).

The chain joins TRBV19 to TRBJ2-3; 7 nucleotides agree with TRBD2. The CDR3 runs 15 residues. Germline V gene lookup returns CDR1 LNHDA and CDR2 SQIVND (reference sequence). With 3 bases clipped from V and 6 bases from J, the junction kept 9 bases outside the gene matches. The CDR3 DNA reads TGTGCCAGTAGTATGGGAGCGGGAATAGCGGATACGCAGTATTTT. Its protein product is CASSMGAGIADTQYF.

This clone has only a few counts. CDR3 residues: CASPLREQYF. The CDR3 coding sequence is TGTGCCAGCCCCCTTCGCGAGCAGTACTTC. The rearrangement links TRBV6-4 to TRBJ2-7, with D unresolved. V lost 8 bases to trimming and J lost 6 bases, with 8 bases between them. CDR3 length: 10 residues. In germline, CDR1 is MRHNA, CDR2 SNTAGT.

The chain is built from TRBV7-9 and TRBJ2-7; D is tentatively TRBD1 or TRBD2 (5 bases each). The CDR3 has 14 amino acids. The V end lost 1 base, the J end lost 0 bases, and 7 bases lay between the germline ends. The germline gives CDR1 SEHNR, CDR2 FQNEAQ (reference sequence). CDR3 protein: CASSLEGTSYEQYF. CDR3 in DNA: TGTGCCAGCAGCTTAGAGGGGACCTCCTACGAGCAGTACTTC. The whole variable domain, remainder taken from reference TRBV7-9 and TRBJ2-7, is DTGVSQNPRHKITKRGQNVTFRCDPISEHNRLYWYRQTLGQGPEFLTYFQNEAQLEKSRLLSDRFSAERPKGSFSTLEIQRTEQGDSAMYLCASSLEGTSYEQYFGPGTRLTVT.

This chain joins TRBV19 and TRBJ2-7; no clear D. The germline V gene encodes CDR1 LNHDA and CDR2 SQIVND (reference sequence). Trimming shortened V by 3 bases and J by 5 bases, and 11 bases separated the two germline ends. The CDR3 has 13 amino acids. This chain's CDR3 is CASSILWQNEQYF. The DNA for the CDR3 is TGTGCCAGTAGTATTCTCTGGCAGAACGAGCAGTACTTC.

The chain carries TRBV28 and TRBJ2-5; D remains ambiguous. The CDR3 has 16 amino acids. Trimming took off 3 bases at V and 2 bases at J, with 16 bases between the two ends. CDR1 is MDHEN and CDR2 is SYDVKM in the germline V gene. The CDR3 nucleotides are TGTGCCAGCAGTTTGTTCGCCGGGTCACCGCAAGAGACCCAGTACTTC. Translating gives CASSLFAGSPQETQYF.

This rearrangement joins TRBV5-5 to TRBJ2-7, with 8 bases lining up with TRBD1. This CDR3 region has 14 residues. V was clipped by 2 bases and J by 2 bases; unmatched bases: 3. Germline lookup yields CDR1 SGHKS and CDR2 YYEKEE (reference sequence). CDR3 nucleotides: TGTGCCAGCAGCTTCGGGACAGGAACCTACGAGCAGTACTTC. Translated, it gives CASSFGTGTYEQYF.

The chain combines TRBV6-5 with TRBJ2-2; D is uncertain. V was pared by 4 bases and J by 3 bases, with 9 bases between. The length of the CDR3 is 14 residues. From germline, CDR1 is MNHEY and CDR2 SVGAGI. CDR3 residues: CASSSSEDTGELFF. The CDR3 nucleotides are TGTGCCAGCAGTTCCTCGGAAGACACCGGGGAGCTGTTTTTT.

The chain joins TRBV5-1 to TRBJ1-1, with 11 bases identical to TRBD1. The germline V gene has CDR1 SGHRS and CDR2 YFSETQ. The J segment lost 6 bases and the V segment lost 4 bases, leaving 5 bases of the junction unmatched. The CDR3 sequence is 14 residues long. CDR3 sequence: CASSQDRGLSEAFF. In DNA form, the CDR3 reads TGCGCCAGCAGCCAGGACAGGGGGCTTTCTGAAGCTTTCTTT.